This T cell receptor (beta chain) was sequenced in a study of cytomegalovirus exposure and HLA in healthy donors. It was the roughly 110-subject validation cohort, separate from the roughly 700-subject first cohort, to which the donors belonged. There are 15 residues in the CDR3. V dropped 6 bases and J dropped 8 bases, with 22 bases sitting between them. The V gene's germline CDR1 is MDHEN and CDR2 SYDVKM. Broader study findings: It was confirmed in vitro that a few of the CMV-associated chains were specific for CMV antigens. A classifier reportedly called cytomegalovirus status with high sensitivity and specificity. The authors listed around 150 TCR beta chains as cytomegalovirus-associated.

With respect to this clone: What it binds is not known.

Sequencing used immunoSEQ multiplex PCR; TCRdb keeps in-frame clones, though not all of them. This sample has about 47,000 clones, with roughly 92% found just once. Source material: PBMCs. The clonotype was recovered from a man aged 18 to 35 in good health and CMV-seronegative. The chain combines TRBV28 with TRBJ1-2; maybe TRBD1 (6 bases). The CDR3 is CASRVPGAVGDGYTF. The CDR3 nucleotides are TGTGCCAGCAGGGTCCCAGGGGCAGTGGGTGACGGCTACACCTTC.